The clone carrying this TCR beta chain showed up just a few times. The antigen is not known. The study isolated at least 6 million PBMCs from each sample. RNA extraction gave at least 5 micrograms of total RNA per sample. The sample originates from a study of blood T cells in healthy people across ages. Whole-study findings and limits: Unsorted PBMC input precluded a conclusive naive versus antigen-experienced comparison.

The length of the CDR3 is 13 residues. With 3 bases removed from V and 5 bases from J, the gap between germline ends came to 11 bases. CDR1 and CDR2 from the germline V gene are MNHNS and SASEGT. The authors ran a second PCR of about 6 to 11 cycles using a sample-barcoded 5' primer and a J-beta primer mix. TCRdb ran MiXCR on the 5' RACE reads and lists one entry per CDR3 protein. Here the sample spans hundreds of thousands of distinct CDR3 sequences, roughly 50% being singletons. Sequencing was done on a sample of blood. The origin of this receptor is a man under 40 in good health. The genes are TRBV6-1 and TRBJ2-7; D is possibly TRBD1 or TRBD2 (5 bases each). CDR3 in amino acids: CASSDGGFNEQYF. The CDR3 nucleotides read TGTGCCAGCAGTGATGGGGGTTTTAACGAGCAGTACTTC.